This TCR beta chain was identified in a study of cytomegalovirus exposure and HLA in healthy donors (dated by TCRdb to 2016 to 2017). About the study as a whole: An earlier analysis of 587 of the donors reported 276 Gb of sequence data and 117 million unique TCR beta sequences obtained from 150 million to 200 million T cells. Approximately 300 gigabases of sequencing data and around 80 million unique TCR sequences made up an early release that covered under 750 HLA-typed donors. Among the roughly 390 genotyped donors, around 79% belonged to the genetic ancestry cluster associated with self-reported Caucasian donors. The study aimed to test whether cataloging public T cell receptors could reveal signatures of past pathogen exposure. The study used immunosequencing to profile the T cell repertoires of 670 or so subjects and linked those repertoires to cytomegalovirus serostatus. In addition to the first cohort of 650 to 750 subjects, a separate validation cohort of some 120 different subjects was used. To predict cytomegalovirus infection status, the study combined high-throughput TCR immunosequencing, statistical association of individual TCRs with disease status, and machine learning. A later analysis re-analyzed previously published TCR beta repertoires from several hundred donors and added high-resolution HLA genotyping to study TCR occurrence patterns. In the later analysis, no new phenotypic data were used to find candidate immune exposures; instead, reliance was placed on TCR beta sequences and their occurrence across donors. To decide whether each TCR beta V gene segment behaved as functional or pseudogenic, an earlier analysis of fewer than 750 of the donors relied on high-throughput TCR beta sequencing. Donor age, sex, ethnicity and CMV serostatus were compiled alongside the repertoire data. Genome-wide SNP genotypes for about three fifths of the roughly 700 donors were used in a later genetic analysis, which treated that subset as a discovery cohort. All discovery cohort repertoires had been generated on a single sequencing platform. HLA typing included class I and class II loci at four-digit resolution. Typing coverage differed by locus: A, B, C, DRB1 and DQB1 were typed in roughly 629-630 donors, DQA1 in 522, DPA1 in some 570, and DPB1 in 450 to 480. Five DR-DQ haplotypes were treated as single units for association and clustering because of strong linkage in the cohort. Among some 410 genotyped donors of the cohort, an average of 235,054 unique TCR beta nucleotide sequences were sequenced per donor, roughly a sixth of them non-productive.

Cut back by 4 bases and 5 bases, the V and J ends lie 21 bases apart. Its CDR3 holds 16 amino acids, cysteine through phenylalanine. The read is trimmed to its CDR3 DNA, 48 bases read in frame from base 1. The germline V gene gives CDR1 as SGDLS and CDR2 as YYNGEE. General findings and caveats noted by the study authors: A further reported finding was that TCR beta sequences accurately predicted the HLA-A and HLA-B alleles for most subjects in the first cohort. In a later analysis, most CMV-associated TCR beta chains were found to appear HLA-restricted, with HLA associations seemingly driven largely by CMV exposure. The authors suggested that the approach could potentially be extended to other disease states and immunological phenotypes. Roughly uniform sequencing depth across donors was assumed in presence/absence analyses, although this assumption may not hold. HLA typing was unavailable for some donors at each locus, so association tests used only the typed subset. The classifier was reported to diagnose cytomegalovirus status with high specificity and sensitivity in both the original and validation cohorts. Linkage disequilibrium might explain the correlated functional status among segregating V segments, but an unknown experimental factor could not be excluded. V-gene and J-gene trimming of TCR beta chains was associated with a missense DCLRE1C variant in a later genetic analysis, and the association was replicated in an independent cohort. In an earlier analysis of around 600 of the donors, most TCR beta V segments appeared in productive rearrangements about 90% or about 30% of the time, broadly matching IMGT annotations. When HLA alleles, especially DR and DQ, strongly co-occurred, TCR associations were difficult to assign to individual alleles. At a false discovery rate of 0.05, a later analysis linked 15,000 to 20,000 TCR beta sequences to specific HLA alleles. About 17 rarely observed V segments, including chromosome 9 orphons, were excluded from the earlier analysis of almost 600 of the donors because counts were too low. The only immune exposure information available for the cohort was CMV serostatus. A group of highly shared sequence variants was considered likely to be a technical artifact of the sequencing pipeline. A few of the identified cytomegalovirus-associated TCR beta chains were confirmed in vitro to be specific for cytomegalovirus antigens. According to a later analysis, TCR association rates differed among HLA loci, with DRB1 alleles showing the most associated TCRs and HLA-C alleles showing the fewest. Compared with the roughly 720-donor mean, donors in an Asian-associated ancestry cluster had fewer N-insertions in productive TCRs, according to a later genetic analysis. A total of 164 TCR beta chains were listed by the study as associated with cytomegalovirus. Most TCR sequences were seen in very few donors, while some public TCRs were found in many individuals. According to a later analysis, parvovirus B19, influenza, CMV and Epstein-Barr virus appeared linked to several top co-occurrence clusters. Some IMGT-functional V segments, including TRBV6-2 and TRBV6-3, could not be distinguished by the 87-base-pair reads and were therefore excluded. This cohort had only TCR beta chains sequenced, and the lack of alpha or paired-chain data limited which features could be detected. In a later analysis, HLA-associated TCR beta chains were found to be more clonally expanded and to have lower generation probabilities than equally common non-associated chains.

This clone was counted between two and nine times. The antigen this receptor binds is unknown. No clone much larger than this one lies a single base away; base qualities are absent. The cohort was made up of hundreds of healthy bone marrow donors. Cohort members were all nominally healthy when sampled, although unrecorded immune exposures were likely present. The donor was CMV seronegative and belonged to the group of over 350 seronegative cohort members. A peripheral blood sample was collected from each donor, and TCR beta sequencing was performed on peripheral blood mononuclear cells. The Qiagen DNeasy Blood Extraction Kit was used to extract genomic DNA from the blood cell samples. The receptor library was made with the immunoSEQ multiplex PCR assay. The multiplex PCR relied on a mix of 60 forward primers for TCR Vbeta segments and 13 reverse primers for TCR Jbeta segments. A multiplex PCR assay on genomic DNA amplified the CDR3 region of rearranged TCR beta genes. On the Illumina HiSeq System, the amplified TCR beta libraries were sequenced as 87-base-pair reads. In the authors' own workflow: Across the 670 or so repertoires, a later analysis counted around 80 million unique TCR beta chains, roughly 11 million of which were shared by at least two donors. A nearest-neighbor algorithm error-corrected the raw reads and collapsed the reads into unique sequences, merging closely related sequences to remove PCR and sequencing errors. CDR3 sequences were aligned to IMGT reference sequences to assign V, D and J gene segments. For a sequence to be retained, a match of at least six nucleotides was required to both a V gene segment and a J gene segment. Rearrangements were called productive when the CDR3 lacked stop codons and stayed in frame with V and J; all others were non-productive. Following IMGT convention, CDR3 was defined as the stretch from the second conserved V-encoded cysteine to the conserved J-encoded phenylalanine. The earlier analysis of some 550 of the donors excluded any sequence lacking an unambiguous match to a single V gene segment. In an earlier analysis of almost 600 of the donors, a V segment was called functional when productive rearrangements were above 56.7%, and segregating when the standard deviation between donors exceeded 5%. To diagnose cytomegalovirus status from the catalog of TCR beta chain sequences, a statistical classification framework was built. A later analysis assigned V and J genes by comparing TCR nucleotide sequences with IMGT/GENE-DB human TR gene sequences. The TCRdist pipeline was used in a later analysis to assign CDR3 sequences and most-parsimonious VDJ recombination scenarios. In a later analysis, each TCR beta chain was defined by its CDR3 amino acid sequence together with its V-gene family, and reads without a unique V-gene family were excluded. As a way to deal with suspected cross-contamination and a sequencing artifact, a later analysis dropped 500 to 700 nucleotide sequences that were highly shared and had low generation probability. For each public chain, a later analysis derived a clonal expansion index from normalized ranks of inferred template counts within each repertoire. In a later analysis, generation probabilities were computed using a VDJ recombination model fitted to out-of-frame rearrangements, and the results were checked against IGoR. Hypergeometric tests were used in a later analysis to score TCR-TCR, TCR-HLA and TCR-CMV co-occurrence, with a repertoire-size bias correction applied to the TCR pairs. In a later analysis, false discovery rates were estimated by permuting HLA or CMV assignments 20 times. In a later analysis, co-occurring TCRs were grouped with DBSCAN, and TCRdist sequence similarity was added when clustering was performed within HLA-allele-positive subsets. Repertoires with fewer than 30,000 or more than 120,000 public chains, plus five repertoires with anomalous nucleotide sharing, were excluded from co-occurrence clustering. Not all clones reach the TCRdb copy of this immuneACCESS table, which keeps in-frame sequences only. Checked studies attribute under half of the gap to unresolved V genes and leave the rest unexplained. V and J calls and clone size follow that table, whereas D and trimming were derived from the DNA. In this sample the table shows about 62,000 clones, approximately 81% of which occur a single time. The ten largest clones take up roughly 2.9% of the sample.

The sample comprised PBMCs. The rearranged chain carries TRBV9 and TRBJ2-5, and perhaps TRBD2 as D gene, on 7 matching bases. This clonotype was sampled from a woman aged 25 to 39 in good health and CMV-seronegative. The CDR3 region reads CASSPGGGGLSETQYF. The DNA is TGTGCCAGCAGCCCCGGGGGCGGGGGCCTGTCGGAGACCCAGTACTTC.